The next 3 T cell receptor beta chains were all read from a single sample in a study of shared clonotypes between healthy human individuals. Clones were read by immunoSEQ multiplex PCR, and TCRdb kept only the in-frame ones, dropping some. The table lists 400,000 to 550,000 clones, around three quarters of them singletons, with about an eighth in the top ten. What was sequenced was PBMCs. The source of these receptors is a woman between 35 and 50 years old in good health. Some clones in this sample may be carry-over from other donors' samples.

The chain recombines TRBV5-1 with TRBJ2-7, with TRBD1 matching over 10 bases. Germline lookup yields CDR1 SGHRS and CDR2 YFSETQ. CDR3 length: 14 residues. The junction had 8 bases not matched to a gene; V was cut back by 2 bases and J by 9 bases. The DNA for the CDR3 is TGCGCCAGCAGCTTCCGGGACAGGGGTTACCGGCAGTACTTC. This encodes CASSFRDRGYRQYF.

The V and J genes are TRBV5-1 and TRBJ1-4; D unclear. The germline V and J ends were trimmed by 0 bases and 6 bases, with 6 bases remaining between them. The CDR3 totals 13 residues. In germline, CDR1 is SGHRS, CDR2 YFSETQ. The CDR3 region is CASSLVTDEKLFF. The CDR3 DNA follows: TGCGCCAGCAGCTTGGTGACGGATGAAAAACTGTTTTTT.

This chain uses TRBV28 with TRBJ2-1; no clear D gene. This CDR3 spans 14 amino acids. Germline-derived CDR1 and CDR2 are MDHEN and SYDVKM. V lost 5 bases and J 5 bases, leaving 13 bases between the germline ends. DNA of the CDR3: TGTGCCAGCAGTACCGCCGGCTTTAACAATGAGCAGTTCTTC. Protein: CASSTAGFNNEQFF.